There are many counts of the clone carrying this T cell receptor beta chain. This entry belongs to a study of breast tumors, draining lymph nodes, adjacent tissues. The CDR3 loop spans 13 amino acids. Per the germline V gene, CDR1 is LNHDA and CDR2 is SQIVND (reference sequence). Deletions cut 5 bases from V and 0 bases from J, with 8 bases between. Using its own MiXCR run on the multiplex PCR reads, TCRdb lists one record per CDR3 protein. The sample lists around 170,000 distinct CDR3 sequences, 33% occurring once. The lymph nodes were axillary draining lymph nodes from breast cancer patients. This TCR was recovered from a female donor with breast cancer. Some clones in this sample may be carry-over from other donors' samples. The chain is built from TRBV19 and TRBJ2-7; D remains unclear. The sequenced sample consisted of axillary lymph node tissue. CDR3 DNA sequence: TGTGCCAGTAGTTCGGGTCTCTCCTACGAGCAGTACTTC. Translated, it gives CASSSGLSYEQYF.